This TCR beta chain emerged from a study of regulatory T cells in long-lasting Graves disease (dated by TCRdb to the early 2020s). Some background on the complete study: Patients with newly diagnosed Graves' disease had been on antithyroid drugs for under 3 months. Patients with persistent Graves' disease were compared with patients with newly diagnosed Graves' disease using TCR sequencing and RNA sequencing of peripheral blood. The study was conducted in China and was registered as a clinical trial. TCR sequencing covered some 13 persistent and roughly 20 newly diagnosed Graves' disease patients, some 35 samples in total.

Sample time point, as interpreted from the label and publication: newly diagnosed GD, antithyroid drugs for less than 3 months. For both TCR sequencing and RNA sequencing, RNA was extracted from PBMCs in TRIzol. Graves' disease was diagnosed according to American Thyroid Association guidelines. Patients were recruited from an endocrinology department in Xi'an, China. Each patient gave around 9.2 milliliters of peripheral blood, collected in an EDTA anticoagulant tube. PBMCs were isolated by Ficoll Paque Plus density gradient separation without further T cell sorting. An Agilent 2100 Bioanalyzer and agarose gel were used to check RNA quality, while a NanoDrop 2000 measured RNA concentration. This clonotype was counted many times. It lacks a known antigen. No clone much larger than this one lies a single base away; base qualities are absent. The germline V and J ends show losses of 0 bases and 7 bases respectively, and no gene match explains 5 bases of the junction. For CDR1 and CDR2, the germline V gene lists SGHRS and YFSETQ. The CDR3 spans 16 residues, from the cysteine through the phenylalanine. The DNA shown is the 48-base CDR3, in frame from base 1.

Library preparation was by multiplex PCR. The sample was run on an Illumina HiSeq 4000. CDR3 regions were amplified by Arm-PCR with iRepertoire HTBI primers to construct TCR beta libraries. Gel purification was performed on PCR products prior to sequencing. The paper's data handling went like this. A total of fewer than 65 TRBV and 14 TRBJ segments were identified across samples and were used for gene usage analysis of CDR3 amino acid clonotypes. Filtered high-quality paired reads were merged into contigs using COPE and FqMerger. BLAST was used to align contigs to the IMGT TRBV, TRBD and TRBJ reference genes, and CDR3 was defined following IMGT. Any clonotype with a frequency above 0.1% was counted as a highly expanded clone. Shannon entropy was used to measure repertoire diversity, and the Gini coefficient was used to measure V-J evenness. Public clonotypes were defined as clonotypes shared by more than one individual. TCRdb cleaned the public reads at Q25 with fastp, built clones with MiXCR and kept in-frame beta chains. Each record represents a unique CDR3 protein, reported with the most common genes and DNA among its rows. TCRdb assigned the V and J calls; the authors' analysis was not used. The sample profile shows approximately 400,000 distinct CDR3 sequences; about 15% of them were found once. The ten largest clones capture approximately 7.8% of the sample.

The paper as a whole reports these results and caveats: TRBV28, TRBJ1-2 and TRBJ2-5 were preferentially used in persistent disease, while TRBV20-1 and TRBJ2-1 were favored in newly diagnosed disease. Sequencing and analysis were restricted to the TCR beta chain. A larger number of public clonotypes was shared among persistent patients (approximately 2,500) than among newly diagnosed patients (approximately 930). Only peripheral blood was studied, because thyroid tissue, the primary lesion, was inaccessible. As a limitation, the authors acknowledged that the small sample size may reduce accuracy. Compared with newly diagnosed patients, patients with persistent Graves' disease had lower TCR Shannon entropy and fewer highly expanded clones, which suggests clonal expansion.

In addition, the sample was reused for a study of T cells in Graves' hyperthyroidism and ophthalmopathy. As described in the second report: A patient counted as having stable Graves' hyperthyroidism if no progression to ophthalmopathy occurred over 18 months of follow-up. The hyperthyroidism patients were between 18 and 65 years old and newly diagnosed, with a disease duration of less than 2 months. The study excluded patients with uncontrolled infections, other autoimmune diseases, pregnancy or lactation. Clinical symptoms, serum thyroxine and TRAb, thyroid ultrasound, and orbital computed tomography formed the basis for the diagnoses. The TCR CDR3 was subjected to a first round of RT-PCR using the HTBI primer set and the Qiagen OneStep RT-PCR kit. Most expanded thyroid clonotypes (frequency above 0.001) were also found in blood, which suggests that blood repertoires may mirror thyroid immune responses. A model built on a 13 V-J signature distinguished ophthalmopathy from stable hyperthyroidism, reaching 85% to 90% sensitivity and under 84% specificity in cross-validation and 80%/75% in testing. In validation, the model predicted progression to ophthalmopathy with around 71% sensitivity and 72% to 85% specificity, a median of approximately 6.7 months before onset. TCR V-J signatures able to tell the groups apart were searched for in a discovery cohort of about a hundred patients, of whom 43 had Graves' ophthalmopathy and about 60 had stable Graves' hyperthyroidism. Whether ophthalmopathy could be predicted prospectively was tested in an independent validation cohort made up of under 20 hyperthyroidism patients plus 17 patients who later progressed to ophthalmopathy. The 100 discovery patients were divided at random into training and test sets in a 7:3 ratio. The study also compared thyroid tissue and blood T-cell repertoires from a handful of Graves' hyperthyroidism patients. Once sampling was done, hyperthyroidism patients were given methimazole at a starting dose of 30 mg daily, whereas ophthalmopathy patients were given high-dose intravenous methylprednisolone. Libraries were constructed in a second round of multiplex PCR, after which size selection and purification were carried out. The libraries were sequenced on an Illumina HiSeq2000 using paired-end 100 bp reads. Raw data were processed with SOAPnuke, discarding reads with adapters, uncalled bases, mean Phred below 15, or no exact constant-primer or identifier match. COPE v1.2.5 was used to merge high-quality paired reads, and clonotypes were defined as unique nucleotide sequences. MiTCR v1.1 was used to align clonotypes to the IMGT TRBV, TRBD and TRBJ reference segments. Only V-J combinations with frequency above 0.0001, covering about 99% of repertoires, were analysed. The TCS score was defined as the ratio of F50 (clonal expansion) to E x V (chaos), calculated using BLOSUM62-based TCRdist between CDR3 peptides within each V-J. Welch's t-statistics and random forest reduced several hundred V-J features to 10 to 15, which were used in a naive Bayes classifier (R e1071). No statistical method was used to set the sample size in advance, and investigators knew the group allocation. The paper reports TCR Vbeta CDR3 sequencing of 140 or so peripheral blood samples: approximately 43 ophthalmopathy, fewer than 85 hyperthyroidism and approximately 17 progressor patients.

The sample consisted of peripheral blood mononuclear cells (PBMCs), taken at new diagnosis, from a patient treated with antithyroid drugs. The receptor chain draws on TRBV5-1 and TRBJ2-3, with 13 junctional bases fitting TRBD2. The receptor was isolated from a woman aged 40-49 years with Graves disease. Donor details come from another sample of the same person, matched by shared clones. The DNA is TGCGCCAGCAGCTTGGCTGGACTAGCGGGAGCGAATACGCAGTATTTT. This gives the protein CASSLAGLAGANTQYF.